One sample yielded the 19 T cell receptor beta chains listed below, sequenced in a study of blood T cell repertoires in COVID-19. TCRdb's copy holds only in-frame clones and misses some; the assay was immunoSEQ multiplex PCR. The sample yields 240,000 or so clones, approximately 90% seen once. The sequenced sample was PBMCs or T cells enriched from blood (not recorded which). All receptors come from a middle-aged man who had recovered from COVID-19.

This chain uses TRBV5-1 with TRBJ1-1, with a tentative D call TRBD1 (6 bases). The CDR3 spans 16 residues. The V gene's germline CDR1 is SGHRS and CDR2 YFSETQ. Trimming cost V 5 bases and J 0 bases, with 17 bases left between them. The CDR3 DNA is TGCGCCAGCAGTTTGCAGGGGTTTTTGATGAACACTGAAGCTTTCTTT. It encodes CASSLQGFLMNTEAFF.

This clone was counted between two and nine times. The V call is TRBV7-9, the J call TRBJ1-2; 7 bases line up with TRBD1. In germline, CDR1 is SEHNR, CDR2 FQNEAQ (reference sequence). With 6 bases clipped from V and 4 bases from J, the junction kept 11 bases outside the gene matches. The CDR3 extends over 15 amino acids. The CDR3 here is CASSRSPGQFYGYTF. The DNA of the CDR3 is TGTGCCAGCAGTCGATCGCCGGGACAGTTCTATGGCTACACCTTC.

The chain uses TRBV27 and TRBJ1-5; no reliable D call. V was trimmed by 2 bases and J by 5 bases, leaving 10 bases between them. Germline assignment: CDR1 MNHEY and CDR2 SMNVEV (reference sequence). This CDR3 has 14 residues. This CDR3 reads CASSLGGTYQPQHF. In DNA form, the CDR3 reads TGTGCCAGCAGTTTAGGAGGCACATATCAGCCCCAGCATTTT.

The gene calls are TRBV6-6 and TRBJ1-6; TRBD1 matches 8 bases. Germline CDR1 MNHNY, CDR2 SVGAGI (reference sequence). J was trimmed by 0 bases and V by 4 bases; bases with no gene match: 2. This CDR3 comprises 16 residues. The CDR3 nucleotides read TGTGCCAGCAGTTCCGGGACAGGCTCCTATAATTCACCCCTCCACTTT. It specifies CASSSGTGSYNSPLHF.

The V and J genes are TRBV6-1 and TRBJ2-3; the match to TRBD1 covers 7 bases. The CDR3 is made up of 17 amino acids. The V segment lost 4 bases and the J segment 6 bases; nucleotides outside the gene matches: 16. Germline V lookup: CDR1 MNHNS, CDR2 SASEGT. The CDR3 region is CASSAREGGRSMDTQYF. The CDR3 region has the DNA TGTGCCAGCAGTGCCCGGGAAGGGGGCCGTAGTATGGATACGCAGTATTTT.

The chain links TRBV30 to TRBJ1-3; TRBD1 matches at 7 bases. Germline assignment: CDR1 GTSNPN and CDR2 SVGIG (reference sequence). The CDR3 contains 14 residues. Unmatched junction bases numbered 7, after V lost 5 bases and J lost 3 bases. The CDR3: CAWDTGVFGNTIYF. In nucleotides, the CDR3 is TGTGCCTGGGATACAGGGGTTTTTGGAAACACCATATATTTT.

The chain combines TRBV7-6 with TRBJ2-2, with no clear D. The CDR3 extends over 15 amino acids. V was pared by 1 base and J by 1 base, with 7 bases between. From germline, CDR1 is SGHVS and CDR2 FNYEAQ. In nucleotides, the CDR3 is TGTGCCAGCAGCTTAGTACAAAGGAACACCGGGGAGCTGTTTTTT. It encodes CASSLVQRNTGELFF. The whole variable domain, remainder taken from reference TRBV7-6 and TRBJ2-2, is GAGVSQSPRYKVTKRGQDVALRCDPISGHVSLYWYRQALGQGPEFLTYFNYEAQQDKSGLPNDRFSAERPEGSISTLTIQRTEQRDSAMYRCASSLVQRNTGELFFGEGSRLTVL.

This clone came up once. The chain links TRBV5-4 to TRBJ2-1; 8 nucleotides align to TRBD2. The V and J ends lost 1 base and 3 bases, in that order; junction bases with no gene match: 3. The CDR3 is 15 amino acids. Germline V gives CDR1 SGHNT, CDR2 YYREEE (reference sequence). In nucleotides, the CDR3 is TGTGCCAGCAGCTTGTCCGGGACTAGCTACAATGAGCAGTTCTTC. It codes for CASSLSGTSYNEQFF.

CDR3 amino acids: CASSPTASSGANVLTF. CDR3 nucleotides: TGTGCCAGCTCACCGACAGCAAGCTCTGGGGCCAACGTCCTGACTTTC. The V gene is TRBV18, the J gene TRBJ2-6; a possible D gene is TRBD1 (5 bases). The V gene lost 3 bases and the J gene lost 0 bases, with 9 bases spanning the gap. The germline gives CDR1 KGHSH, CDR2 LQKENI. This CDR3 region has 16 residues.

The J gene is TRBJ2-6, the V gene TRBV9; TRBD1 might be the D (6 bases). Germline lookup yields CDR1 SGDLS and CDR2 YYNGEE. The length of the CDR3 is 16 residues. Between the trimmed V and J ends, which lost 4 bases and 2 bases, there was a span of 13 bases. The chain's CDR3 is CASSTSTGTGANVLTF. For the CDR3, the DNA is TGTGCCAGCAGCACAAGCACAGGGACTGGGGCCAACGTCCTGACTTTC.

The chain combines TRBV11-2 with TRBJ2-7; D is possibly TRBD2 (5 bases). Germline assignment: CDR1 SGHAT and CDR2 FQNNGV. V was cut by 4 bases and J by 1 base, with 8 bases left in between. This CDR3 region has 13 residues. The CDR3 bases are TGTGCCAGCAGCTGGAGGCGTTCCTACGAGCAGTACTTC. Protein: CASSWRRSYEQYF.

The chain joins TRBV15 to TRBJ2-2; TRBD2 aligns across 14 bases. This CDR3 region has 17 residues. The J segment lost 6 bases and the V segment lost 3 bases, leaving 6 bases of the junction unmatched. Per germline, CDR1 LNHNV and CDR2 YYDKDF (reference sequence). The CDR3 is CATSRGTSGSRAGELFF. In nucleotides, the CDR3 is TGTGCCACCAGCAGGGGGACTAGCGGGAGTAGGGCCGGGGAGCTGTTTTTT.

This clone came up once. The genes are TRBV5-1 and TRBJ2-2, with 8 nucleotides matching TRBD1. CDR1 is SGHRS and CDR2 is YFSETQ in the germline V gene. The CDR3 covers 17 residues. V was pared by 3 bases and J by 0 bases, with 7 bases of the junction left unmatched. The CDR3 DNA follows: TGCGCCAGCAGCTGGAACCCGACAGGGGCGAACACCGGGGAGCTGTTTTTT. Amino acid sequence: CASSWNPTGANTGELFF.

The chain joins TRBV6-6 to TRBJ1-3; TRBD1 agrees at 7 bases. This CDR3 spans 12 amino acids. Germline V gene lookup returns CDR1 MNHNY and CDR2 SVGAGI (reference sequence). V dropped 7 bases and J dropped 7; count of bases not matched to a gene: 4. The CDR3 here is CASTPGGNTIYF. The CDR3 DNA is TGTGCCAGCACCCCAGGGGGGAACACCATATATTTT.

The CDR3, as DNA: TGTGCCAGCAGCCAAGTTCTAGCGGGAGAGCAGTTCTTC. It encodes CASSQVLAGEQFF. V gene TRBV3-1 (or the pseudogene TRBV3-2) combines with J gene TRBJ2-1, with 9 bases aligning to TRBD2. The V segment lost 1 base and the J segment 10 bases; nucleotides outside the gene matches: 2. CDR1 and CDR2 from the germline V gene are LGHDT and YNNKEL (reference sequence). This CDR3 spans 13 amino acids.

In its sample, this clone was seen once. Here the CDR3 DNA reads TGTGCCAGCAGCATTCCGGACAGGGTGAACACTGAAGCTTTCTTT. It specifies CASSIPDRVNTEAFF. The chain uses TRBV5-6 and TRBJ1-1, with 8 bases that match TRBD1. The CDR3 sequence is 15 residues long. J was trimmed by 0 bases and V by 4 bases; bases with no gene match: 5. Germline V CDR1 and CDR2: SGHDT, YYEEEE.

This clone was found a few times. The rearrangement joins TRBV19 to TRBJ2-7; 12 bases line up with TRBD2. The junction had 4 bases not matched to a gene; V was cut back by 3 bases and J by 1 base. This CDR3 spans 16 amino acids. Per germline, CDR1 LNHDA and CDR2 SQIVND (reference sequence). CDR3 residues: CASSIRTSGISYEQYF. The CDR3 DNA follows: TGTGCCAGTAGTATCAGGACTAGCGGGATATCCTACGAGCAGTACTTC. The whole variable domain, remainder taken from reference TRBV19 and TRBJ2-7, is DGGITQSPKYLFRKEGQNVTLSCEQNLNHDAMYWYRQDPGQGLRLIYYSQIVNDFQKGDIAEGYSVSREKKESFPLTVTSAQKNPTAFYLCASSIRTSGISYEQYFGPGTRLTVT.

This chain connects TRBV6-5 to TRBJ2-2; 8 bases match TRBD1. This CDR3 spans 16 amino acids. CDR1 MNHEY and CDR2 SVGAGI come from the germline V gene. After removal of 2 bases from V and 6 bases from J, the junction contained 8 bases not matched to a gene. CDR3 loop: CASSYQGQANSGELFF. The CDR3 DNA is TGTGCCAGCAGTTACCAGGGACAGGCAAACTCCGGGGAGCTGTTTTTT.

The gene calls are TRBV9 and TRBJ1-1; 10 bases are shared with TRBD1. CDR3 length: 15 amino acids. Germline CDR1 and CDR2: SGDLS and YYNGEE. J was trimmed by 3 bases and V by 2 bases; bases with no gene match: 4. The DNA of the CDR3 is TGTGCCAGCAGCGTTCAGACAGGGGGCTACACTGAAGCTTTCTTT. Protein sequence: CASSVQTGGYTEAFF.